Listed below are T cell receptor beta chains from one sample, sequenced in a study of T cell repertoires in cytomegalovirus infection. TCRdb independently ran MiXCR on the reads; one entry per CDR3 protein. This table holds hundreds of thousands of distinct CDR3 sequences, 15% to 20% found once. Sequenced: PBMCs. Every receptor here comes from a human donor in good health (CMV status not recorded). Some clones in this sample may be carry-over from other donors' samples. The CDR3 runs from the conserved cysteine through the conserved F or W. Fields, in order: J gene, V gene, clone size, D gene, CDR3 DNA, CDR3 protein. The D gene is left open where the match is weak. Not all rows give a size; the values are once, few, many and, for expanded clones, a class.

TRBJ2-1 | TRBV6-2/TRBV6-3 | - | TRBD2 | TGTGCCAGCAGTCGCTATCGAGGGACTAGTTATGACAATGAGCAGTTCTTC | CASSRYRGTSYDNEQFF
TRBJ1-1 | TRBV2 | few | - | TGTGCCAGTCCTCTGAACACTGAAGCTTTCTTT | CASPLNTEAFF
TRBJ1-1 | TRBV10-2 | - | TRBD1 | TGCGCCAGCAGTCCTGGACAGGGGGAACCAGCTTTCTTT | CASSPGQGEPAFF
TRBJ1-2 | TRBV7-6 | - | - | TGTGCCAGCAGCCCCAATATCGTGGAGGGCTACACCTTC | CASSPNIVEGYTF
TRBJ1-1 | TRBV6-2/TRBV6-3 | few | TRBD1 | TGTGCCAGCAGTTTCCTTGGACAGGGCCACACTGAAGCTTTCTTT | CASSFLGQGHTEAFF
TRBJ2-7 | TRBV29-1 | few | TRBD2 | TGCAGCGTTGAAGTTGCTATTGGACTAGTAGCCTACGAGCAGTACTTC | CSVEVAIGLVAYEQYF
TRBJ2-3 | TRBV7-2 | many | TRBD2 | TGTGCCAGCACCCTTCTAGCGGGGGGGCCAGATACGCAGTATTTT | CASTLLAGGPDTQYF
TRBJ2-7 | TRBV12-3/TRBV12-4 | few | - | TGTGCCAGCACAAGCTACGGGGACGAGCAGTACTTC | CASTSYGDEQYF
TRBJ2-5 | TRBV12-3/TRBV12-4 | few | TRBD2 | TGTGCCAGCAGTTTAGGGCCCGGGGCGGGAGCAGAGACCCAGTACTTC | CASSLGPGAGAETQYF
TRBJ2-7 | TRBV29-1 | few | - | TGCAGCGTTGGCCGGGGCCTCCTTGGGGCCTACGAGCAGTACTTC | CSVGRGLLGAYEQYF
TRBJ2-3 | TRBV18 | few | - | TGTGCCAGCTCACCAGGGTCGGCCCAGAGTGCCTTCACAGATACGCAGTATTTT | CASSPGSAQSAFTDTQYF
TRBJ1-5 | TRBV28 | few | - | TGTGCCAGCACCTCGCCCGAGGGGGTCGGTCAGCCCCAGCATTTT | CASTSPEGVGQPQHF
TRBJ1-1 | TRBV6-1 | few | - | TGTGCCAGCAGTTTTAGGGTCGGCGAAGCTTTCTTT | CASSFRVGEAFF
TRBJ2-7 | TRBV7-2 | many | TRBD2 | TGTGCCAGCAGACTTAGACTAGCGGCCACCTACGAGCAGTACTTC | CASRLRLAATYEQYF
TRBJ2-3 | TRBV18 | few | - | TGTGCCAGCTCACCCGGTTCGCCCTCTATCACAGATACGCAGTATTTT | CASSPGSPSITDTQYF
TRBJ2-6 | TRBV7-2 | many | - | TGTGCCAGCGTTCGCCGGGACTCAAAAGTCTCTGGGGCCAACGTCCTGACTTTC | CASVRRDSKVSGANVLTF
TRBJ1-2 | TRBV11-2 | many | TRBD1 | TGTGCCAGCAGCTTTACCAGGGGGCTCGATGGCTACACCTTC | CASSFTRGLDGYTF
TRBJ1-2 | TRBV11-2 | few | TRBD1 | TGTGCCAGCAGCTACGACAGGGGCTATGGCTACACCTTC | CASSYDRGYGYTF